This is a list of T cell receptor beta chains from one sample in a study of cytotoxic CD8 clonotypes in ibrutinib-treated CLL. The data were produced by immunoSEQ multiplex PCR, yet TCRdb's version contains in-frame clones alone and is incomplete. Among hundreds of thousands of clones, about 77% were seen once, and the ten largest hold 5.5% to 8%. The input for sequencing was PBMCs, taken before ibrutinib treatment. The receptor source for this set is a human donor with chronic lymphocytic leukemia. Both conserved end residues are part of each CDR3. Each record gives: V gene, D gene, clone size, J gene, CDR3 DNA, CDR3 protein. D genes are given only for firm matches. Clone size is given for some rows only: seen once, a few or many times, or a class if the clone is expanded.

TRBV5-1	TRBD1	.	TRBJ2-3	TGCGCCAGCAGCTTGTTTGGGACAGGGAGCACAGATACGCAGTATTTT	CASSLFGTGSTDTQYF
TRBV28	.	.	TRBJ1-4	TGTGCCAGCAGTTTCGTATCGTCCGGGAATGAAAAACTGTTTTTT	CASSFVSSGNEKLFF
TRBV7-9	TRBD1	.	TRBJ2-3	TGTGCCAGCAGCGTTTACCGGGACAGCAACACAGATACGCAGTATTTT	CASSVYRDSNTDTQYF
TRBV5-4	.	.	TRBJ2-1	TGCGCCAGCAGCCAAGAAGCATTCCGACAGGACGACAATGAGCAGTTCTTC	CASSQEAFRQDDNEQFF
TRBV5-1	.	.	TRBJ2-1	TGCGCCAGCAGCTTGACCGGGACTTCCTTCAATGAGCAGTTCTTC	CASSLTGTSFNEQFF
TRBV18	TRBD2	.	TRBJ2-1	TGTGCCAGCTCACCACAAGCGGGAGGGCACGATGAGCAGTTCTTC	CASSPQAGGHDEQFF
TRBV19	.	.	TRBJ1-1	TGTGCCAGTACGTCCCCCGCGGACACTGAAGCTTTCTTT	CASTSPADTEAFF
TRBV19	.	.	TRBJ2-7	TGTGCCAGTAGTACGACCTACGAGCAGTACTTC	CASSTTYEQYF
TRBV15	.	once	TRBJ1-2	TGTGCCACCAGCAAAGGGCCAGACAGACACTATGGCTACACCTTC	CATSKGPDRHYGYTF
TRBV29-1	TRBD1	.	TRBJ2-7	TGCAGCGTTGCACGGACAGGGGGCGCCTACGAGCAGTACTTC	CSVARTGGAYEQYF
TRBV4-1	TRBD1	.	TRBJ1-4	TGCGCCAGCAGACCTCCGGGACAGGGGCGTTCGAAACTGTTTTTT	CASRPPGQGRSKLFF
TRBV27	.	few	TRBJ2-2	TGTGCCAGCAGCACCCGGGGCCGGGGGACCGGGGAGCTGTTTTTT	CASSTRGRGTGELFF
TRBV30	TRBD1	.	TRBJ1-5	TGTGCCTGGAGCCGCGGTGGACAGGGCTTCAATCAGCCCCAGCATTTT	CAWSRGGQGFNQPQHF
TRBV11-2	.	.	TRBJ2-7	TGTGCCAGCAGCTTAGGGCGGACGGGTCTCTACGAGCAGTACTTC	CASSLGRTGLYEQYF
TRBV4-2	TRBD2	.	TRBJ2-2	TGTGCCAGCAGCCAGTCCACTAGCGGTGCGGGGGAGCTGTTTTTT	CASSQSTSGAGELFF
TRBV6-4	.	.	TRBJ2-1	TGTGCCAGCAGTGTAGGGCCAGGGAAATACAATGAGCAGTTCTTC	CASSVGPGKYNEQFF
TRBV30	.	.	TRBJ2-7	TGTGCCTGTTCAATAACCTACGAGCAGTACTTC	CACSITYEQYF
TRBV7-9	.	.	TRBJ2-6	TGTGCCAGCAGCTTAGCCGGTGGGGCCAACGTCCTGACTTTC	CASSLAGGANVLTF
TRBV27	TRBD2	.	TRBJ2-3	TGTGCCAGCAGTTTTTCCGGGGTAGCGGGAGGGCCGGACACAGATACGCAGTATTTT	CASSFSGVAGGPDTDTQYF
TRBV27	.	.	TRBJ2-1	TGTGCCAGCAGTTTACGCCAGGGGACCGACAATGAGCAGTTCTTC	CASSLRQGTDNEQFF
TRBV15	.	.	TRBJ2-7	TGTGCCACCAGCAGAGCACGGGGTTTCACCTACGAGCAGTACTTC	CATSRARGFTYEQYF
TRBV27	TRBD1	.	TRBJ1-5	TGTGCCAGCAGTACCGACAGGGATAGCAATCAGCCCCAGCATTTT	CASSTDRDSNQPQHF
TRBV2	TRBD2	few	TRBJ2-5	TGTGCCAGCAGGGCGGCTAGCGGGAGGCGGGAGACCCAGTACTTC	CASRAASGRRETQYF